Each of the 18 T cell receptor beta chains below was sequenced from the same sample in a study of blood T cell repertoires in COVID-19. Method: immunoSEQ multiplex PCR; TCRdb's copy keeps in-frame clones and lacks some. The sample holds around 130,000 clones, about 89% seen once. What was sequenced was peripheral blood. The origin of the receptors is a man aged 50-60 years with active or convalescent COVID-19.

The DNA for the CDR3 is TGTGCCACCGGCGGTGGACAGGGCTTGCACGAGCAGTACTTC. Translation gives CATGGGQGLHEQYF. The J gene is TRBJ2-7, the V gene TRBV28; 8 bases map to TRBD1. Germline lookup yields CDR1 MDHEN and CDR2 SYDVKM. The J segment lost 5 bases and the V segment lost 10 bases, leaving 13 bases of the junction unmatched. This CDR3 region has 14 residues.

The CDR3 loop reads CASSLRDSEYNEQFF. The CDR3 DNA reads as TGTGCCAGCAGCTTAAGGGACTCGGAGTACAATGAGCAGTTCTTC. The chain is built from TRBV11-2 and TRBJ2-1; D perhaps matches TRBD2 (6 bases). V dropped 2 bases and J dropped 4 bases, with 12 bases sitting between them. Germline CDR1 is SGHAT and CDR2 is FQNNGV. This CDR3 spans 15 amino acids. Full variable domain (remainder filled in from reference TRBV11-2 and TRBJ2-1): EAGVAQSPRYKIIEKRQSVAFWCNPISGHATLYWYQQILGQGPKLLIQFQNNGVVDDSQLPKDRFSAERLKGVDSTLKIQPAKLEDSAVYLCASSLRDSEYNEQFFGPGTRLTVL.

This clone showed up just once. CDR3 in amino acids: CASSLAPREAYEQYF. DNA of the CDR3: TGCGCCAGCAGCTTGGCTCCGCGGGAGGCCTACGAGCAGTACTTC. This rearrangement joins TRBV5-1 to TRBJ2-7, with TRBD2 matching 8 bases. CDR3 length equals 15 residues. Germline assignment: CDR1 SGHRS and CDR2 YFSETQ. Trimming took 0 bases from V and 2 from J; bases not matched to a gene: 4.

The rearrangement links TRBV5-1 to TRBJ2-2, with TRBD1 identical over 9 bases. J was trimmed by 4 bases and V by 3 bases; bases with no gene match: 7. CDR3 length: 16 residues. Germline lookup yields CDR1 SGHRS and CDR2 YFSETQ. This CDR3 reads CASSYPGQGSTGELFF. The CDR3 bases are TGCGCCAGCAGCTACCCGGGACAGGGTTCCACCGGGGAGCTGTTTTTT.

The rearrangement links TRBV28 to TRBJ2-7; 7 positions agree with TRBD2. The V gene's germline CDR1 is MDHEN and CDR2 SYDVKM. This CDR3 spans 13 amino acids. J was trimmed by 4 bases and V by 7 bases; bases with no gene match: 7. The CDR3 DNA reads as TGTGCCAGCAAGATCTCCGGGGGGTACGAGCAGTACTTC. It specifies CASKISGGYEQYF.

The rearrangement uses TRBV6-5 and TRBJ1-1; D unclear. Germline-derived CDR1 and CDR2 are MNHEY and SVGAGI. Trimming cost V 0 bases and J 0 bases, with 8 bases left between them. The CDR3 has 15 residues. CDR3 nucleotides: TGTGCCAGCAGTTACTCTTTCGTTATGAACACTGAAGCTTTCTTT. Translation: CASSYSFVMNTEAFF.

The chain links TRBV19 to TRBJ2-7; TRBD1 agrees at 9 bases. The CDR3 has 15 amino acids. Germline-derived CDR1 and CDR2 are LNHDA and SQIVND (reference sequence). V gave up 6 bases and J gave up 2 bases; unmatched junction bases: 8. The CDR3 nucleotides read TGTGCCAGTAGCGAACAGGGGGCCCCACCCTACGAGCAGTACTTC. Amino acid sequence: CASSEQGAPPYEQYF.

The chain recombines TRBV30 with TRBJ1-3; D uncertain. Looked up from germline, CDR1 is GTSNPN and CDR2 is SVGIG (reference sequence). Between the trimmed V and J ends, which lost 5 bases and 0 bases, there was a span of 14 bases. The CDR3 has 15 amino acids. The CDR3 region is CAWRTAKFSGNTIYF. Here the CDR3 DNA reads TGTGCCTGGCGAACAGCCAAGTTCTCTGGAAACACCATATATTTT.

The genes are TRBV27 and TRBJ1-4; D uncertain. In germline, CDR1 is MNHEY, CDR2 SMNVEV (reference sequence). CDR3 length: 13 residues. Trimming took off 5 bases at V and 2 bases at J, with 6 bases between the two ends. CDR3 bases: TGTGCCAGCAGTCTTCGGACTAATGAAAAACTGTTTTTT. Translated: CASSLRTNEKLFF.

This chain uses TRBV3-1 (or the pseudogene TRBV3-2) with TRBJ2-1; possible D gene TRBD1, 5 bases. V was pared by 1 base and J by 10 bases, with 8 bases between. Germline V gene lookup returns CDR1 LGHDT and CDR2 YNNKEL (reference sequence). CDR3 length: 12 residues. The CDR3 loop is CASSQVRQEQFF. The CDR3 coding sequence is TGTGCCAGCAGCCAAGTCCGACAGGAGCAGTTCTTC.

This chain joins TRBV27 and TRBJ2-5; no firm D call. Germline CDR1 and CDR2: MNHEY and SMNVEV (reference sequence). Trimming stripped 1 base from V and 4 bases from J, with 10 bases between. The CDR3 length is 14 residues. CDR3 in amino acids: CASSLYGFRETQYF. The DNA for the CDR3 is TGTGCCAGCAGTTTATACGGGTTTAGAGAGACCCAGTACTTC.

The CDR3, as DNA: TGTGCCAGTAGTACACTTCGGGACAGGGGCTATGGCTACACCTTC. This encodes CASSTLRDRGYGYTF. V and J are TRBV19 and TRBJ1-2, with 10 bases that match TRBD1. Trimming removed 4 bases from V and 4 bases from J; junction bases left unmatched: 6. The CDR3 has 15 amino acids. Germline V gene data show CDR1 as LNHDA and CDR2 as SQIVND (reference sequence).

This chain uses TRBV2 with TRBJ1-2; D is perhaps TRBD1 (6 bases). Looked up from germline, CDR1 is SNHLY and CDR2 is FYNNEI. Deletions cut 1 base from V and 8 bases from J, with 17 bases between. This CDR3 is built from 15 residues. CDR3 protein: CASSEGGTRTSGYTF. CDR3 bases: TGTGCCAGCAGTGAAGGGGGGACACGGACTAGCGGCTACACCTTC.

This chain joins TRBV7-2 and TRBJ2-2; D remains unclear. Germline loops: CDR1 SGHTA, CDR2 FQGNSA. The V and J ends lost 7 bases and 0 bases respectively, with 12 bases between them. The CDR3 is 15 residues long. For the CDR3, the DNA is TGTGCCAGCAACGATAGAGGAGCGAACACCGGGGAGCTGTTTTTT. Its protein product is CASNDRGANTGELFF.

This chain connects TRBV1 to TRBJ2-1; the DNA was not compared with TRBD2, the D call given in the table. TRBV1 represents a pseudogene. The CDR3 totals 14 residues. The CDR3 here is CTSSQDLVRVPWFF. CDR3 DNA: TGCACCAGCAGCCAAGATCTTGTAAGAGTTCCTTGGTTCTTC.

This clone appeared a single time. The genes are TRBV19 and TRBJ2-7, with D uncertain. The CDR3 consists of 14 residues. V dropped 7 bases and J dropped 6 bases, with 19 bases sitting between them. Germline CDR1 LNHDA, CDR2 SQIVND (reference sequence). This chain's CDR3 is CASTLTATSLEQYF. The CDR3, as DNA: TGTGCCAGTACCTTAACTGCCACCTCTCTCGAGCAGTACTTC.

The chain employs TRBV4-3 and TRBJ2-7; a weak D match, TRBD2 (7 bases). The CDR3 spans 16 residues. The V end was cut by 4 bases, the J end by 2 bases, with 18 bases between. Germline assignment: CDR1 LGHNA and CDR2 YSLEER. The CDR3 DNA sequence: TGCGCCAGCAGCCTGACAAGGGGGGGCAATACCTACGAGCAGTACTTC. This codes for CASSLTRGGNTYEQYF.

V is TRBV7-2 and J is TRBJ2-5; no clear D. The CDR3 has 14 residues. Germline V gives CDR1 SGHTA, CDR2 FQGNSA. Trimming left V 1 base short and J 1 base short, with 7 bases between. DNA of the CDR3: TGTGCCAGCAGCTTAGTTTTCTCCCAAGAGACCCAGTACTTC. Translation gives CASSLVFSQETQYF.